This T cell receptor beta chain was found in a study of CD8 T cells in Susac syndrome. The study sequenced TCR beta in blood CD8+ and CD4+ T cells. CDR3 size: 13 residues. Trimming cost V 0 bases and J 0 bases, with 3 bases left between them. The V gene's germline CDR1 is LGHNA and CDR2 YNFKEQ. Random hexamers were used to reverse transcribe roughly 0.45 to 1 ug of RNA. Multiplex PCR with immunoSEQ amplified the TCR beta CDR3 across 54 Vbeta and 13 Jbeta. TCRdb redid the calling of the immunoSEQ multiplex PCR reads with MiXCR, one entry per CDR3 protein. This sample has a few hundred thousand distinct CDR3 sequences; 85% to 95% occur once, and the top ten carry 0.082%.

Source material: CD4+ T cells from PBMCs. The receptor comes from a human donor with multiple sclerosis. The J gene is TRBJ2-7, the V gene TRBV4-2; D unclear. CDR3 DNA: TGTGCCAGCAGCCAAGATTACTCCTACGAGCAGTACTTC. This gives the protein CASSQDYSYEQYF.